The TCR beta chain described here comes from a study of CD8+ T cells in alopecia areata. On the study more broadly: Tofacitinib continued for 6 to 18 months and was then withheld for 6 months.

cDNA prepared by RNA extraction and subsequent reverse transcription served as the template for sequencing. Method: immunoSEQ multiplex PCR; TCRdb's copy keeps in-frame clones and lacks some. The sample lists approximately 140,000 clones, 80% to 90% occurring once. The authors sorted CD4+ and CD8+ T cells from PBMCs. Sequenced material: CD8+ T cells sorted from blood, taken at week 0. The sequence came from a human donor with alopecia areata.

DNA for the CDR3: TGCAGCGTTCCTCGACCTCTAGCGGGAGCCTACAATGAGCAGTTCTTC. Translated: CSVPRPLAGAYNEQFF. V usage is TRBV29-1 and J usage is TRBJ2-1, with 10 bases fitting TRBD2. J gave up 2 bases and V 5 bases, and 9 bases lay outside the gene matches. Germline V gene data show CDR1 as SQVTM and CDR2 as ANQGSEA. The CDR3 loop spans 16 amino acids.